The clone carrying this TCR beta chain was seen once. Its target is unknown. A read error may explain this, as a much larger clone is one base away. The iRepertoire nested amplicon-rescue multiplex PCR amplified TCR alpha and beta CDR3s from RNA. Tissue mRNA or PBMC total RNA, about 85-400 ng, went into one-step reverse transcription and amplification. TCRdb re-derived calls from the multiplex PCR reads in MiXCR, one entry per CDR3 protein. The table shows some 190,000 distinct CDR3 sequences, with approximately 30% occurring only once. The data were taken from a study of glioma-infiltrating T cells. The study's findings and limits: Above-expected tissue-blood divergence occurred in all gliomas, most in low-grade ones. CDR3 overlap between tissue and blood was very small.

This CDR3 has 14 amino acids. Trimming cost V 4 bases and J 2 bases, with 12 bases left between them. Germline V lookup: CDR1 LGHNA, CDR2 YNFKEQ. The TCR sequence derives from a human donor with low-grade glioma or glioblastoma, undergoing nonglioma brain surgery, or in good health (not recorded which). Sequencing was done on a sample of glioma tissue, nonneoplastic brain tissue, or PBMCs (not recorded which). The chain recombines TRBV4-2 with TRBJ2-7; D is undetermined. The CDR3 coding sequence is TGTGCCAGCAGCCCAGGTGGGAAGGCCTACGAGCAGTACTTC. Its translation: CASSPGGKAYEQYF.